This T cell receptor (beta chain) was sequenced for a study of blood T cell repertoires in COVID-19. TCRdb's table, derived via immunoSEQ multiplex PCR, lists solely in-frame clones and lacks some. This repertoire shows under 300,000 clones, approximately 82% found once; its top ten account for 15%. About this clone: This same CDR3 is encoded by further DNA sequences in the sample.

Recruits, aged 18 to 89 years, lived in roughly 22 US areas. Participants' reported clinical history set cohort assignment. Symptom resolution, clearance, or two negative PCRs marked the recovered donors of Cohort 3. V shed 1 base and J 3 bases; nucleotides not matched to a gene: 2. The CDR3 is 16 residues long. The germline CDR1 and CDR2 sequences are SGHVS and FQNEAQ. The gene calls are TRBV7-8 and TRBJ1-4; TRBD1 agrees at 10 bases. This receptor was obtained from a man between 40 and 49 years old who had recovered from COVID-19. The sequenced sample was PBMCs or T cells enriched from blood (not recorded which). CDR3 coding DNA: TGTGCCAGCAGCTTAGGACAGGGGGCAGCTAATGAAAAACTGTTTTTT. Translation gives CASSLGQGAANEKLFF.